The text below deals with one TCR beta chain. The antigen is unknown. The data originate from a study of OX40 agonist ivuxolimab in advanced cancers. Overall study context: At doses from 0.01 to 10 mg/kg, patients were given intravenous ivuxolimab every 2 weeks.

This CDR3 spans 14 amino acids. CDR1 and CDR2 (germline): SGHVS, FQNEAQ. V dropped 4 bases and J dropped 0; count of bases not matched to a gene: 2. TCRdb's copy holds only in-frame clones and misses some; the assay was immunoSEQ multiplex PCR. The table includes about 89,000 clones, just over 90% detected once. Study conclusions and caveats: Circulating CD4+ and CD8+ T cells showed clonal expansion by week 6 at 0.1 to 3.0 mg/kg. At 0.1-3.0 mg/kg, partial responders had clonal expansion among the lowest observed.

The chain uses TRBV7-8 and TRBJ1-1, with TRBD1 identical over 7 bases. This TCR was sampled from an adult with an advanced solid tumor such as melanoma, head and neck, liver or kidney cancer. The sample was CD4+ or CD8+ T cells sorted from blood, taken in a trial of the OX40 agonist ivuxolimab. This CDR3 reads CASSWGQLNTEAFF. CDR3 DNA: TGTGCCAGCAGCTGGGGACAGTTGAACACTGAAGCTTTCTTT.